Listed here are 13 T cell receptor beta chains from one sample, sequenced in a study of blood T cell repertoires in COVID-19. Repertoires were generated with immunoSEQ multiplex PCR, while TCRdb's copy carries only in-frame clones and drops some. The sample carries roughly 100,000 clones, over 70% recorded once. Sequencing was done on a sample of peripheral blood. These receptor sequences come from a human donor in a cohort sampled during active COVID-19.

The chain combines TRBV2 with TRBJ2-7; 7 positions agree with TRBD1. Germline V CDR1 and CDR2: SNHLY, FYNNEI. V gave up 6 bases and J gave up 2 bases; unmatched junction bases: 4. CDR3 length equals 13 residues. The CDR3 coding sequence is TGTGCCAGCAGCGATGGACAGGCCTACGAGCAGTACTTC. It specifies CASSDGQAYEQYF.

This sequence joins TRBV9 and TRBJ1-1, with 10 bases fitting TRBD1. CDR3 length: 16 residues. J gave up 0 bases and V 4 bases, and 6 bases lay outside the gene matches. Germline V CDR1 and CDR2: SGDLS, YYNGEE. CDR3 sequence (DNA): TGTGCCAGCAGCCTAAGGGACAGGGGTATGAACACTGAAGCTTTCTTT. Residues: CASSLRDRGMNTEAFF. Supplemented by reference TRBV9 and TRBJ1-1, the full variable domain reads DSGVTQTPKHLITATGQRVTLRCSPRSGDLSVYWYQQSLDQGLQFLIQYYNGEERAKGNILERFSAQQFPDLHSELNLSSLELGDSALYFCASSLRDRGMNTEAFFGQGTRLTVV.

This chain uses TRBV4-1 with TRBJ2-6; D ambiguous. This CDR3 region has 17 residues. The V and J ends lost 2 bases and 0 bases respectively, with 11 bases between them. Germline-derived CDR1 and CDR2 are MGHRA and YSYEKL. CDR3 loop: CASSQSATSSGANVLTF. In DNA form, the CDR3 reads TGCGCCAGCAGCCAATCTGCGACAAGCTCTGGGGCCAACGTCCTGACTTTC.

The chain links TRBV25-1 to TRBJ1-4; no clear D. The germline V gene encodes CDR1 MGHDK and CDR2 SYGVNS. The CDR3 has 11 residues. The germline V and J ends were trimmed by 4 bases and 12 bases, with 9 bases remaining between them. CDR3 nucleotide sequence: TGTGCCAGCAGTGGCGCTCGGGAACTGTTTTTT. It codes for CASSGARELFF.

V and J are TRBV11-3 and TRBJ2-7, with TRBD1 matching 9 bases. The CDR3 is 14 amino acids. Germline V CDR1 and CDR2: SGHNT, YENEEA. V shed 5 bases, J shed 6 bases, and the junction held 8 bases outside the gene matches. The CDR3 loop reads CASSTGQGRGEQYF. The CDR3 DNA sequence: TGTGCCAGCAGCACCGGACAGGGGAGGGGCGAGCAGTACTTC.

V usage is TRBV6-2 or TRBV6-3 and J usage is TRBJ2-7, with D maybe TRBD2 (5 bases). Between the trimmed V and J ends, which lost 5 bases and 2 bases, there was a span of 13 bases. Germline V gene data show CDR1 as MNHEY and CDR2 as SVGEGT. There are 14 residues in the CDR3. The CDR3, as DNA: TGTGCCAGCAGTCCCAGACTGGGAGCCTACGAGCAGTACTTC. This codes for CASSPRLGAYEQYF.

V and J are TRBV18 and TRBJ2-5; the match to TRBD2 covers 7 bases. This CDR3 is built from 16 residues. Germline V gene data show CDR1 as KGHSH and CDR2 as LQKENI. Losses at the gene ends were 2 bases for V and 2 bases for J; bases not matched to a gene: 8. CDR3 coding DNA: TGTGCCAGCTCACCATCCCACGGTAGCGGGCAAGAGACCCAGTACTTC. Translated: CASSPSHGSGQETQYF.

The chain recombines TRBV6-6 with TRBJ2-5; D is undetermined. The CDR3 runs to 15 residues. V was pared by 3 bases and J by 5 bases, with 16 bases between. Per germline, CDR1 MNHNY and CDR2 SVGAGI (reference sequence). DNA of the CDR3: TGTGCCAGCAGTTATAATGGTGTTAGCTGGGAGACCCAGTACTTC. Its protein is CASSYNGVSWETQYF.

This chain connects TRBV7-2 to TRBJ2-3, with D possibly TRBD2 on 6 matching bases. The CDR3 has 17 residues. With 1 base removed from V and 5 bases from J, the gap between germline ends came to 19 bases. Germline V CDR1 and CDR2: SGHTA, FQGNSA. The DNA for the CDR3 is TGTGCCAGCAGCTTAGGGCGGTCGGTGGGAGCGGGAGATACGCAGTATTTT. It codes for CASSLGRSVGAGDTQYF.

CDR3 amino acids: CASSQVSEQYF. CDR3 in DNA: TGTGCCAGCAGCCAAGTGAGCGAGCAGTACTTC. This chain links TRBV14 with TRBJ2-7; unclear D gene. The V gene lost 1 base and the J gene lost 6 bases, with 4 bases spanning the gap. CDR1 SGHDN and CDR2 FVKESK come from the germline V gene. The CDR3 loop spans 11 amino acids.

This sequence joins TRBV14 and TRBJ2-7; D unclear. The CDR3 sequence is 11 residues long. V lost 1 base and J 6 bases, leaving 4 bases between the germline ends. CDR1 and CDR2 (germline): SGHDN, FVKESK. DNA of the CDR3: TGTGCCAGCAGCCAAGTGCGCGAGCAGTACTTC. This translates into CASSQVREQYF.

CDR3 amino acids: CASITQKQGHKREKLFF. The CDR3 nucleotides read TGTGCCAGCATTACACAGAAACAGGGTCACAAGCGGGAAAAACTGTTTTTT. The gene calls are TRBV5-6 and TRBJ1-4, with TRBD1 as a possible D gene (6 bases). Germline loops: CDR1 SGHDT, CDR2 YYEEEE. The CDR3 loop spans 17 amino acids. Trimming removed 6 bases at V and 8 bases at J, with 26 bases between.

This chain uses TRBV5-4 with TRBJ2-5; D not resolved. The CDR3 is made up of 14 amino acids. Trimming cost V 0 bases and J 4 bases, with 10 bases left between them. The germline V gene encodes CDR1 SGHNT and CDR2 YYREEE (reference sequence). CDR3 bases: TGTGCCAGCAGCTTGGGTACAGAACGAGAGACCCAGTACTTC. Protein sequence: CASSLGTERETQYF.